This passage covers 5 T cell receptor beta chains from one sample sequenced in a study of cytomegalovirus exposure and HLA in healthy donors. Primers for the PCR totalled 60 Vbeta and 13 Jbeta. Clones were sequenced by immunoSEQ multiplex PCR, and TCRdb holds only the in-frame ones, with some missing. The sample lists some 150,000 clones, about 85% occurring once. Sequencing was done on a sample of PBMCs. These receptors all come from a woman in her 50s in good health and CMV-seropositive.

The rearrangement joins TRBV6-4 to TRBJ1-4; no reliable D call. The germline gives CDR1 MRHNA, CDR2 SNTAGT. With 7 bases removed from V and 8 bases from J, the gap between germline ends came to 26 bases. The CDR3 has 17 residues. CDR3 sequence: CASTRRSTIKCLEKLFF. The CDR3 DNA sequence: TGTGCCAGCACCCGGAGAAGTACCATCAAATGCTTGGAAAAACTGTTTTTT.

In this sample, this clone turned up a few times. This CDR3 reads CASSPGWGEDTEAFF. The CDR3 DNA reads TGCGCCAGCAGCCCCGGGTGGGGGGAGGACACTGAAGCTTTCTTT. This chain links TRBV5-1 with TRBJ1-1, with D possibly TRBD1 on 5 matching bases. The CDR3 is 15 residues long. Germline V gene data show CDR1 as SGHRS and CDR2 as YFSETQ. Trimming took off 4 bases at V and 3 bases at J, with 16 bases between the two ends. Drawing the rest from reference TRBV5-1 and TRBJ1-1, the complete variable domain is KAGVTQTPRYLIKTRGQQVTLSCSPISGHRSVSWYQQTPGQGLQFLFEYFSETQRNKGNFPGRFSGRQFSNSRSEMNVSTLELGDSALYLCASSPGWGEDTEAFFGQGTRLTVV.

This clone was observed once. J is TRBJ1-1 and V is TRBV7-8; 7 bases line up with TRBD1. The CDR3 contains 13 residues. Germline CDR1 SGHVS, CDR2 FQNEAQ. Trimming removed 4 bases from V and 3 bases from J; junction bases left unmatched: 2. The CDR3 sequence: CASSYTGDTEAFF. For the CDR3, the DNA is TGTGCCAGCAGCTACACAGGGGACACTGAAGCTTTCTTT.

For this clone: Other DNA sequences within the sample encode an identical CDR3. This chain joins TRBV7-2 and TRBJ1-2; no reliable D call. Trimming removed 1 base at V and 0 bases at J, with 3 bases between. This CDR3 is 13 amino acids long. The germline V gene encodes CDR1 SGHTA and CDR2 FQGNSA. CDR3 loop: CASSLGANYGYTF. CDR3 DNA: TGTGCCAGCAGCTTAGGCGCTAACTATGGCTACACCTTC.

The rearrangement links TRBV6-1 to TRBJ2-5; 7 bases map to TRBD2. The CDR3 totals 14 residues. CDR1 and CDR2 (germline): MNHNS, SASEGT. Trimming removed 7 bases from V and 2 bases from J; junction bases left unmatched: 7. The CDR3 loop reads CASTSRGSQETQYF. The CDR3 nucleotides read TGTGCCAGCACCTCTCGCGGGAGTCAAGAGACCCAGTACTTC.